The rows below give T cell receptor beta chains drawn from one sample of a study of T-cell memory formation after mild COVID-19. One entry per CDR3 protein results from TCRdb running MiXCR on the 5' RACE reads. The data show 500,000 to 650,000 distinct CDR3 sequences, with roughly 21% seen just once and approximately 8.4% held by the top ten. The sequenced material came from PBMCs or a T cell subset sorted from them (not recorded which). All receptors derive from an adult woman who had mild COVID-19 (a few samples of this study predate the infection). Cell type and time point are not known. CDR3s include the opening cysteine and the closing phenylalanine or tryptophan. D genes are given only for firm matches. Some rows mark clone size as missing; the rest say once, few, many or name a class of expanded clone.

TRBV7-9	NA	NA	TRBJ2-3	CASSLFSLAPTDTQYF	TGTGCCAGCAGCTTATTCTCACTAGCTCCTACAGATACGCAGTATTTT
TRBV27	NA	once	TRBJ2-1	CASSPQGGLSSYNEQFF	TGTGCCAGCAGCCCTCAGGGAGGACTGAGCTCCTACAATGAGCAGTTCTTC
TRBV9	TRBD2	few	TRBJ2-3	CASSVVGTSGTYTQYF	TGTGCCAGCAGCGTAGTCGGGACTAGCGGGACGTATACGCAGTATTTT
TRBV12-3/TRBV12-4	TRBD1	NA	TRBJ2-1	CASSSTGDSEQFF	TGTGCCAGCAGCTCGACAGGGGATAGCGAGCAGTTCTTC
TRBV4-1	TRBD2	NA	TRBJ2-7	CASSPGGGGAWDEQYF	TGCGCCAGCAGCCCTGGCGGCGGGGGGGCCTGGGACGAGCAGTACTTC
TRBV2	NA	NA	TRBJ1-6	CASSERAPNSPLHF	TGTGCCAGCAGTGAAAGGGCACCTAATTCACCCCTCCACTTT
TRBV7-9	NA	few	TRBJ2-2	CASSLASFFPGELFF	TGTGCCAGCAGCTTAGCCTCATTCTTTCCCGGGGAGCTGTTTTTT
TRBV3-1	TRBD2	few	TRBJ2-1	CASSQDPRTSGGLVNEQFF	TGTGCCAGCAGCCAAGATCCCCGGACTAGCGGGGGCCTAGTCAATGAGCAGTTCTTC
TRBV5-1	NA	NA	TRBJ1-1	CASSLDAGVNTEAFF	TGCGCCAGCAGCTTGGATGCAGGGGTGAACACTGAAGCTTTCTTT
TRBV7-2	TRBD1	NA	TRBJ2-2	CASSLIQGAGELFF	TGTGCCAGCAGCTTAATACAGGGGGCCGGGGAGCTGTTTTTT
TRBV5-1	NA	NA	TRBJ2-7	CASRSFTGFEQYF	TGCGCCAGCAGGTCCTTCACAGGGTTCGAGCAGTACTTC
TRBV7-6	NA	NA	TRBJ2-7	CASSSLTGNEQYF	TGTGCCAGCAGCTCACTTACAGGGAACGAGCAGTACTTC
TRBV9	TRBD1	NA	TRBJ1-5	CASRDGQGINQPQHF	TGTGCCAGCAGGGATGGACAGGGGATCAATCAGCCCCAGCATTTT
TRBV5-6	TRBD1	many	TRBJ2-5	CASSQGQQETQYF	TGTGCCAGCAGCCAGGGACAGCAAGAGACCCAGTACTTC
TRBV7-9	TRBD1	few	TRBJ1-1	CASSIPPRGQAGQAFF	TGTGCCAGCAGCATACCACCCCGGGGACAGGCCGGCCAGGCTTTCTTT
TRBV30	TRBD1	few	TRBJ2-7	CAWSVLAGGFYEQYF	TGTGCCTGGAGTGTACTGGCAGGGGGCTTTTACGAGCAGTACTTC
TRBV6-5	NA	NA	TRBJ1-3	CASIGSGNTIYF	TGTGCCAGCATTGGCTCTGGAAACACCATATATTTT
TRBV29-1	TRBD1	NA	TRBJ1-2	CSVDSGLSGGGGYTF	TGCAGCGTTGATTCGGGCTTGTCAGGGGGCGGTGGCTACACCTTC
TRBV27	TRBD1	NA	TRBJ2-7	CASSLQGAEEQYF	TGTGCCAGCAGTTTACAGGGGGCAGAAGAGCAGTACTTC
TRBV5-5	NA	few	TRBJ2-4	CASSLGAGPLTGNIQYF	TGTGCCAGCAGCTTGGGGGCCGGGCCCTTGACCGGGAACATTCAGTACTTC
TRBV6-1	NA	NA	TRBJ1-5	CASSEAHILSGAVGNQPQHF	TGTGCCAGCAGTGAAGCCCACATCTTATCGGGGGCGGTTGGCAATCAGCCCCAGCATTTT
TRBV27	TRBD1	once	TRBJ1-2	CASSSIPGQGVVSGYTF	TGTGCCAGCAGTTCTATACCGGGACAGGGCGTAGTCTCTGGCTACACCTTC
TRBV5-5	NA	NA	TRBJ2-7	CASSYIPDRTYEQYF	TGTGCCAGCAGCTATATCCCGGACAGAACCTACGAGCAGTACTTC
TRBV7-2	TRBD2	NA	TRBJ2-5	CASSLEVPSGGQETQYF	TGTGCCAGCAGCTTAGAGGTCCCTAGCGGGGGGCAAGAGACCCAGTACTTC
TRBV29-1	NA	few	TRBJ2-7	CSVGQPTSSYEQYF	TGCAGCGTTGGACAGCCGACTAGCTCCTACGAGCAGTACTTC
TRBV20-1	TRBD2	once	TRBJ2-1	CSARGLAGISYNEQFF	TGCAGTGCTAGAGGACTAGCGGGGATCTCCTACAATGAGCAGTTCTTC
TRBV6-4	TRBD2	many	TRBJ2-2	CASAEGGSTGELFF	TGTGCCAGCGCCGAGGGCGGGAGTACCGGGGAGCTGTTTTTT
TRBV20-1	NA	NA	TRBJ1-1	CSASEGANTEAFF	TGCAGTGCTAGCGAGGGTGCGAACACTGAAGCTTTCTTT
TRBV9	NA	few	TRBJ2-3	CASSVGSVDTDTQYF	TGTGCCAGCAGCGTAGGTTCGGTAGACACAGATACGCAGTATTTT
TRBV4-3	NA	few	TRBJ2-7	CASSQVIRAYEQYF	TGCGCCAGCAGCCAAGTCATCCGGGCTTACGAGCAGTACTTC
TRBV7-3	TRBD1	few	TRBJ1-1	CASSQTGGPIGNTEAFF	TGTGCCAGCAGCCAAACAGGGGGGCCCATTGGGAACACTGAAGCTTTCTTT
TRBV28	TRBD2	NA	TRBJ2-5	CASSLRHIQREQETQYF	TGTGCCAGCAGTTTACGCCATATCCAGCGGGAGCAAGAGACCCAGTACTTC
TRBV29-1	NA	few	TRBJ2-3	CSVDTTSDTQYF	TGCAGCGTTGATACCACTTCAGATACGCAGTATTTT
TRBV7-3	NA	few	TRBJ2-3	CASSLFPDTQYF	TGTGCCAGCAGCTTATTTCCAGATACGCAGTATTTT
TRBV24-1	NA	NA	TRBJ1-5	CATSDNGQIFYSNQPQHF	TGTGCCACCAGTGATAACGGACAGATCTTCTATAGCAATCAGCCCCAGCATTTT
TRBV7-3	TRBD2	few	TRBJ2-3	CASSLGLRGGSTDTQYF	TGTGCCAGCAGCTTAGGGCTGCGCGGGGGGAGCACAGATACGCAGTATTTT
TRBV7-9	NA	NA	TRBJ2-7	CASSLAPLEQYF	TGTGCCAGCAGCTTAGCGCCCCTCGAGCAGTACTTC
TRBV30	NA	NA	TRBJ1-2	CAWSVPPGAPYGYTF	TGTGCCTGGAGTGTACCTCCAGGGGCTCCTTATGGCTACACCTTC
TRBV6-1	NA	many	TRBJ1-6	CASSEASWGVDSPLHF	TGTGCCAGCAGTGAAGCTAGCTGGGGGGTGGATTCACCCCTCCACTTT
TRBV5-1	NA	many	TRBJ2-7	CASSLNPDPYEQYF	TGCGCCAGCAGCTTGAATCCCGACCCCTACGAGCAGTACTTC
TRBV24-1	NA	few	TRBJ2-1	CATSEAPVGAGEQFF	TGTGCCACCAGTGAGGCACCCGTAGGGGCAGGGGAGCAGTTCTTC
TRBV24-1	TRBD1	NA	TRBJ2-1	CATSDLGQGHNEQFF	TGTGCCACCAGTGATTTAGGACAGGGCCACAATGAGCAGTTCTTC
TRBV15	NA	NA	TRBJ1-2	CATSPQRNYGYTF	TGTGCCACCAGTCCCCAGCGTAACTATGGCTACACCTTC
TRBV23-1	NA	many	TRBJ2-5	CASGQREETQYF	TGCGCCAGCGGGCAACGAGAAGAGACCCAGTACTTC
TRBV10-3	TRBD1	many	TRBJ2-1	CAISEPDRVHDYNEQFF	TGTGCCATCAGTGAGCCGGACAGGGTTCACGACTACAATGAGCAGTTCTTC
TRBV10-3	NA	few	TRBJ2-7	CAISDPGLPNYEQYF	TGTGCCATCAGTGACCCGGGACTTCCTAACTACGAGCAGTACTTC
TRBV24-1	NA	NA	TRBJ2-6	CATSDSRQGGSGANVLTF	TGTGCCACCAGTGATTCACGACAGGGAGGTTCTGGGGCCAACGTCCTGACTTTC
TRBV9	NA	NA	TRBJ2-2	CASSLYTGGELFF	TGTGCCAGCAGTCTTTATACTGGGGGGGAGCTGTTTTTT
TRBV7-8	NA	NA	TRBJ2-4	CASSLGGRGDQNIQYF	TGTGCCAGCAGCTTAGGGGGTAGAGGGGACCAAAACATTCAGTACTTC
TRBV4-1	TRBD1	NA	TRBJ2-7	CASSPTGRNEQYF	TGCGCCAGCAGCCCGACAGGGAGAAACGAGCAGTACTTC
TRBV20-1	TRBD2	NA	TRBJ2-3	CSATKPGFGLAGLVLTQYF	TGCAGTGCTACCAAACCGGGGTTCGGTCTAGCGGGTTTGGTACTTACGCAGTATTTT
TRBV7-2	NA	NA	TRBJ2-1	CASSGQQGVQFF	TGTGCCAGCAGCGGACAACAGGGTGTGCAGTTCTTC
TRBV7-2	TRBD2	few	TRBJ2-1	CASSLVSGRLNEQFF	TGTGCCAGCAGCTTAGTTAGCGGGAGGCTAAATGAGCAGTTCTTC
TRBV23-1	NA	NA	TRBJ2-2	CASPSGIGELFF	TGCGCCAGCCCTAGTGGAATCGGGGAGCTGTTTTTT
TRBV7-6	TRBD1	NA	TRBJ2-1	CASSWNSRQGAYSINEQFF	TGTGCCAGCAGCTGGAATTCAAGACAGGGGGCGTATTCAATTAATGAGCAGTTCTTC
TRBV6-1	TRBD1	NA	TRBJ2-7	CASTTGTGVTSEQYF	TGTGCCAGCACCACCGGGACAGGGGTAACTAGCGAGCAGTACTTC
TRBV9	NA	few	TRBJ2-7	CASSVSRTGEQYF	TGTGCCAGCAGCGTATCCCGCACGGGCGAGCAGTACTTC
TRBV24-1	TRBD2	few	TRBJ2-7	CATSDAGTSEQYF	TGTGCCACCAGTGACGCCGGGACTAGCGAGCAGTACTTC
TRBV12-3/TRBV12-4	TRBD1	few	TRBJ2-1	CASSFGQGRGNEQFF	TGTGCCAGCAGTTTCGGACAGGGGCGAGGCAATGAGCAGTTCTTC